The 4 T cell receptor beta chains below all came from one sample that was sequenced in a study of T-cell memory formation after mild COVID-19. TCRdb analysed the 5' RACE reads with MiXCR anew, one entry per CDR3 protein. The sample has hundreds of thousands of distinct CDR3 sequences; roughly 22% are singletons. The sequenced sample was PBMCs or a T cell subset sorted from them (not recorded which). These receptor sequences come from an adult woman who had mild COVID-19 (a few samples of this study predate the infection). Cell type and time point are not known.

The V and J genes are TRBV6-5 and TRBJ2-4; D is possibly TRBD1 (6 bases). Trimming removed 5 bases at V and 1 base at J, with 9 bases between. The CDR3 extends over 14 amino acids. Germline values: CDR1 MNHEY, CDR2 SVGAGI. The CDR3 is CASSPDRAKNIQYF. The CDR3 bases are TGTGCCAGCAGTCCCGACAGGGCCAAAAACATTCAGTACTTC.

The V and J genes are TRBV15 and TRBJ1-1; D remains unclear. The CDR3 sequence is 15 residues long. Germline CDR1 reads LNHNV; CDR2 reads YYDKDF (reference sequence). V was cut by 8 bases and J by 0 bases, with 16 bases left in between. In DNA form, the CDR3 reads TGTGCCACCCTGGAGTCTCTTTCCATGAACACTGAAGCTTTCTTT. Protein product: CATLESLSMNTEAFF.

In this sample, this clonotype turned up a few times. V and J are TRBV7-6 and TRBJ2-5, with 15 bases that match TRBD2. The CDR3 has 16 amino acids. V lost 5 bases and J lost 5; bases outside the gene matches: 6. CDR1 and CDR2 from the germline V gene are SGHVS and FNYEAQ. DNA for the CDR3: TGTGCCAGCAGCGAAGGACTAGCGGGGGGGCCTGAGACCCAGTACTTC. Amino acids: CASSEGLAGGPETQYF.

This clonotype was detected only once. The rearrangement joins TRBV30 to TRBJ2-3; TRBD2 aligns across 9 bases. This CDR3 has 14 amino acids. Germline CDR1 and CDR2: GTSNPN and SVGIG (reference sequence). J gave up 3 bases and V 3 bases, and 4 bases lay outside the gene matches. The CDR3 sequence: CAWRRAGGTDTQYF. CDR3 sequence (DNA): TGTGCCTGGAGGCGTGCGGGAGGGACAGATACGCAGTATTTT. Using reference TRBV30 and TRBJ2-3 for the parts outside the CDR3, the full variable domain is SQTIHQWPATLVQPVGSPLSLECTVEGTSNPNLYWYRQAAGRGLQLLFYSVGIGQISSEVPQNLSASRPQDRQFILSSKKLLLSDSGFYLCAWRRAGGTDTQYFGPGTRLTVL.